What follows are 31 T cell receptor beta chains derived from one specimen sequenced in a study of shared clonotypes between healthy human individuals. Generated by immunoSEQ multiplex PCR, the TCRdb table keeps only in-frame clones and is missing some. The repertoire has 1.5 million to 2.5 million clones, about 95% of them found once; the top ten carry around 1.2%. CD45RO-negative CD8 cells positively selected for CCR7 made up the naive population, which excluded terminally differentiated effector memory CD45RA+ cells. The sample taken for sequencing was naive CD8+ T cells sorted from blood. The source is a man aged 18 to 29 in good health.

This clone was found once. The chain combines TRBV2 with TRBJ2-7, with 9 bases fitting TRBD2. The CDR3 is 13 amino acids. Germline V gene lookup returns CDR1 SNHLY and CDR2 FYNNEI. The V and J ends lost 1 base and 5 bases, in that order; junction bases with no gene match: 0. CDR3 region: CASSEVAGDEQYF. CDR3 in DNA: TGTGCCAGCAGTGAAGTAGCGGGAGACGAGCAGTACTTC.

The CDR3 loop reads CAWSIDRSEAFF. CDR3 in DNA: TGTGCCTGGAGTATAGACAGGAGCGAAGCTTTCTTT. The chain uses TRBV30 and TRBJ1-1; the D gene is possibly TRBD1 (6 bases). Trimming took 2 bases from V and 8 from J, leaving 12 bases between them. The CDR3 has 12 amino acids. Germline V gene sequence: CDR1 GTSNPN, CDR2 SVGIG (reference sequence).

The rearrangement links TRBV13 to TRBJ2-7; a possible D gene is TRBD1 (6 bases). Germline-derived CDR1 and CDR2 are PRHDT and FYEKMQ (reference sequence). There are 13 residues in the CDR3. The germline V and J ends were trimmed by 2 bases and 3 bases, with 8 bases remaining between them. CDR3 nucleotide sequence: TGTGCCAGCAGCTTAAGGACAGACTACGAGCAGTACTTC. Protein product: CASSLRTDYEQYF.

With respect to this clone: The same CDR3 also results from other DNA sequences found in this sample. This chain connects TRBV6-5 to TRBJ1-1; TRBD1 might be the D (5 bases). Germline assignment: CDR1 MNHEY and CDR2 SVGAGI. This CDR3 has 14 amino acids. V was clipped by 1 base and J by 1 base, with 7 bases between them. The CDR3 DNA reads TGTGCCAGCAGTTACTTGGGGGGGAACACTGAAGCTTTCTTT. This codes for CASSYLGGNTEAFF.

The chain is built from TRBV5-4 and TRBJ2-7; TRBD1 matches 7 bases. The CDR3 runs to 15 residues. CDR1 is SGHNT, CDR2 YYREEE, per germline (reference sequence). J was trimmed by 0 bases and V by 0 bases; bases with no gene match: 3. The CDR3 coding sequence is TGTGCCAGCAGCTTGGACAGGGACAGCTCCTACGAGCAGTACTTC. Its protein is CASSLDRDSSYEQYF.

The chain carries TRBV9 and TRBJ2-7; weak D call: TRBD2 (6 bases). The CDR3 spans 16 residues. Deletions cut 4 bases from V and 0 bases from J, with 17 bases between. Germline lookup yields CDR1 SGDLS and CDR2 YYNGEE. The CDR3 is CASSLTGTVNSYEQYF. The DNA of the CDR3 is TGTGCCAGCAGCCTCACCGGGACTGTCAACTCCTACGAGCAGTACTTC.

As DNA, the CDR3 is TGTGCCAGCAGCTTGAAGGTCTTCTACTACGAGCAGTACTTC. This codes for CASSLKVFYYEQYF. The rearrangement joins TRBV5-5 to TRBJ2-7; D call uncertain. Trimming removed 1 base at V and 3 bases at J, with 11 bases between. CDR1 is SGHKS, CDR2 YYEKEE, per germline (reference sequence). The CDR3 is 14 amino acids.

The chain has TRBV9 and TRBJ2-7, with D possibly TRBD2 on 6 matching bases. This CDR3 is built from 13 residues. CDR1 is SGDLS, CDR2 YYNGEE, per germline. V was shortened by 6 bases and J by 7 bases, with 17 bases between the two germline ends. CDR3 amino acids: CASIRRSAGEQYF. In DNA form, the CDR3 reads TGTGCCAGCATCCGGCGGTCGGCGGGGGAGCAGTACTTC.

The J gene is TRBJ2-1, the V gene TRBV4-3; D possibly corresponds to TRBD1 (5 bases). V lost 0 bases, J lost 0 bases, and 12 bases lay in between. The germline V gene has CDR1 LGHNA and CDR2 YSLEER. The CDR3 runs to 17 residues. The CDR3 coding sequence is TGCGCCAGCAGCCAAGAAGTCCAGGGCTACTCCTACAATGAGCAGTTCTTC. Amino acids: CASSQEVQGYSYNEQFF.

This clone was seen only once. V is TRBV9 and J is TRBJ2-3, with a tentative D call TRBD2 (6 bases). V shed 0 bases and J shed 2 bases, with 19 bases lying between them. The CDR3 is 18 residues long. The germline V gene encodes CDR1 SGDLS and CDR2 YYNGEE. DNA for the CDR3: TGTGCCAGCAGCGTAGACAGAACGGCGGGGTTAGTCACAGATACGCAGTATTTT. Translated, it gives CASSVDRTAGLVTDTQYF. The variable domain in full, completed from reference TRBV9 and TRBJ2-3, reads DSGVTQTPKHLITATGQRVTLRCSPRSGDLSVYWYQQSLDQGLQFLIQYYNGEERAKGNILERFSAQQFPDLHSELNLSSLELGDSALYFCASSVDRTAGLVTDTQYFGPGTRLTVL.

V is TRBV27 and J is TRBJ2-7, with 12 bases aligning to TRBD2. The trim removed 5 bases at V and 6 bases at J, leaving 8 bases unmatched. The CDR3 is made up of 15 amino acids. CDR1 MNHEY and CDR2 SMNVEV come from the germline V gene (reference sequence). This CDR3 reads CASSPLPTSGGEQYF. The DNA of the CDR3 is TGTGCCAGCAGTCCGCTGCCGACTAGCGGGGGCGAGCAGTACTTC.

The chain joins TRBV7-9 to TRBJ1-1; tentative D call: TRBD1 (6 bases). This CDR3 has 17 residues. From germline, CDR1 is SEHNR and CDR2 FQNEAQ (reference sequence). V was cut by 1 base and J by 2 bases, with 17 bases left in between. This CDR3 is CASSLGWGAAANTEAFF. In DNA, the CDR3 is TGTGCCAGCAGCTTAGGTTGGGGGGCCGCAGCTAACACTGAAGCTTTCTTT.

The gene calls are TRBV6-1 and TRBJ2-2; possibly TRBD2 for D (6 bases). Trimming removed 7 bases at V and 4 bases at J, with 13 bases between. Germline V CDR1 and CDR2: MNHNS, SASEGT. This CDR3 has 14 amino acids. The CDR3: CASNGGSGTGELFF. The CDR3 DNA is TGTGCCAGCAATGGAGGGAGTGGCACCGGGGAGCTGTTTTTT.

The V call is TRBV4-3, the J call TRBJ1-2, with a possible D match to TRBD1 (5 bases). The CDR3 contains 15 residues. The germline CDR1 and CDR2 sequences are LGHNA and YSLEER. Trimming took off 3 bases at V and 8 bases at J, with 19 bases between the two ends. This chain's CDR3 is CASSQLAQGEGGYTF. In DNA, the CDR3 is TGCGCCAGCAGCCAGTTGGCCCAGGGTGAGGGGGGCTACACCTTC.

The CDR3 DNA sequence: TGTGCCAGCAGCGCTTTGGGGGGCGGGGAAGAGACCCAGTACTTC. This sequence encodes CASSALGGGEETQYF. The J gene is TRBJ2-5, the V gene TRBV9; D tentatively fits TRBD1 or TRBD2 (6 bases each). Trimming pared 3 bases from V and 3 bases from J, leaving 15 bases between. The germline V gene encodes CDR1 SGDLS and CDR2 YYNGEE. CDR3 length: 15 amino acids.

This chain joins TRBV7-9 and TRBJ2-1; 9 bases align to TRBD2. V lost 4 bases to trimming and J lost 4 bases; unmatched junction nucleotides: 5. The CDR3 runs to 15 residues. CDR1 SEHNR and CDR2 FQNEAQ come from the germline V gene (reference sequence). The CDR3 reads CASSSQRGAYNEQFF. The DNA for the CDR3 is TGTGCCAGCAGCTCCCAGCGGGGGGCGTACAATGAGCAGTTCTTC.

The chain joins TRBV4-3 to TRBJ2-7; D not certain. The V and J ends lost 0 bases and 7 bases respectively, with 10 bases between them. The CDR3 spans 13 residues. CDR1 is LGHNA and CDR2 is YSLEER in the germline V gene. CDR3 nucleotides: TGCGCCAGCAGCCAAGACGGAGTACGGGAGCAGTACTTC. This translates into CASSQDGVREQYF.

The chain combines TRBV11-2 with TRBJ2-7, with a tentative D call TRBD2 (6 bases). Germline assignment: CDR1 SGHAT and CDR2 FQNNGV. The CDR3 is 16 amino acids. V was pared by 5 bases and J by 4 bases, with 21 bases between. For the CDR3, the DNA is TGTGCCAGCAGCCCATCGGCCGTGGCGGGAACTTACGAGCAGTACTTC. This translates into CASSPSAVAGTYEQYF.

The chain uses TRBV4-3 and TRBJ2-5, with 7 bases matching TRBD1. The CDR3 extends over 16 amino acids. J lost 0 bases, V lost 5 bases, and 9 bases had no gene match. Germline V CDR1 and CDR2: LGHNA, YSLEER. The CDR3 DNA is TGCGCCAGCAGCGAAAGGACAGGCGGGTACCAAGAGACCCAGTACTTC. Protein sequence: CASSERTGGYQETQYF.

J is TRBJ1-4 and V is TRBV9, with 8 positions matching TRBD1. This CDR3 spans 14 amino acids. CDR1 SGDLS and CDR2 YYNGEE come from the germline V gene. V was pared by 3 bases and J by 4 bases, with 2 bases of the junction left unmatched. CDR3 in amino acids: CASSAGGGNEKLFF. DNA of the CDR3: TGTGCCAGCAGCGCAGGGGGCGGTAATGAAAAACTGTTTTTT.

This clone has a single count. The chain joins TRBV27 to TRBJ1-1, with D perhaps TRBD1 (6 bases). The germline V gene has CDR1 MNHEY and CDR2 SMNVEV (reference sequence). V lost 7 bases and J lost 6, with 12 bases in between. The CDR3 consists of 12 residues. This chain's CDR3 is CASKMGAAEAFF. The CDR3 bases are TGTGCCAGCAAAATGGGGGCAGCTGAAGCTTTCTTT.

Note on this clone: One end of the junction is discordant with germline, which a read error may explain. The chain carries TRBV7-7 and TRBJ2-7; D may be TRBD1 (6 bases). The CDR3 runs 14 residues. Germline CDR1 is SSHAT and CDR2 is FNYEAQ (reference sequence). CDR3 in amino acids: CASSLALGDTQQYF. The CDR3 DNA reads TGTGCTAGCAGCTTAGCCTTGGGGGACACCCAGCAGTACTTC. Based on the CDR3 plus reference TRBV7-7 and TRBJ2-7, the full variable domain is GAGVSQSPRYKVTKRGQDVTLRCDPISSHATLYWYQQALGQGPEFLTYFNYEAQPDKSGLPSDRFSAERPEGSISTLTIQRTEQRDSAMYRCASSLALGDTQQYFGPGTRLTVT.

About this clone itself: Additional DNA sequences in this sample encode the identical CDR3. The chain employs TRBV5-4 and TRBJ1-1; TRBD1 agrees at 9 bases. CDR3 length: 12 residues. Trimming at V came to 4 bases and at J to 5 bases, leaving 0 bases not matched to a gene. From germline, CDR1 is SGHNT and CDR2 YYREEE (reference sequence). The DNA of the CDR3 is TGTGCCAGCAGCGGGACAGGGACTGAAGCTTTCTTT. Translation: CASSGTGTEAFF.

V gene TRBV14 combines with J gene TRBJ2-7, with a possible D match to TRBD1 (6 bases). The CDR3 is 13 amino acids. V lost 0 bases to trimming and J lost 5 bases, with 8 bases between them. Germline V lookup: CDR1 SGHDN, CDR2 FVKESK. This CDR3 reads CASSQDGDNEQYF. In DNA form, the CDR3 reads TGTGCCAGCAGCCAAGACGGGGACAACGAGCAGTACTTC.

J is TRBJ2-5 and V is TRBV29-1, with D unresolved. This CDR3 has 13 amino acids. Deletions cut 1 base from V and 4 bases from J, with 10 bases between. CDR1 SQVTM and CDR2 ANQGSEA come from the germline V gene. The CDR3 loop is CSVEVGAGETQYF. The DNA of the CDR3 is TGCAGCGTTGAAGTAGGAGCCGGAGAGACCCAGTACTTC.

The rearrangement uses TRBV5-6 and TRBJ2-1, with D tentatively TRBD1 (5 bases). This CDR3 contains 13 residues. CDR1 SGHDT and CDR2 YYEEEE come from the germline V gene. Trimming took 6 bases from V and 6 from J, leaving 13 bases between them. CDR3 protein: CASTPTEVNEQFF. The CDR3 DNA is TGTGCCAGCACCCCGACAGAAGTCAATGAGCAGTTCTTC.

The chain couples TRBV6-5 to TRBJ2-1; 15 bases align to TRBD2. The ends lost 5 bases at V and 11 bases at J; junction bases unmatched: 4. The germline V gene encodes CDR1 MNHEY and CDR2 SVGAGI. The CDR3 spans 14 residues. This CDR3 reads CASSTGLAGGQQFF. CDR3 coding DNA: TGTGCCAGCAGTACGGGACTAGCGGGAGGACAGCAGTTCTTC.

On this clone itself: Within the sample, other DNA sequences also encode this same CDR3. The rearrangement uses TRBV9 and TRBJ2-7; D possibly uses TRBD1 or TRBD2 (5 bases each). This CDR3 contains 13 residues. CDR1 and CDR2 from the germline V gene are SGDLS and YYNGEE. V dropped 0 bases and J dropped 6 bases, with 10 bases sitting between them. Here the CDR3 reads CASSVGAGSEQYF. Written as DNA, the CDR3 is TGTGCCAGCAGCGTAGGGGCAGGGAGCGAGCAGTACTTC. The full variable domain, rest sourced from reference TRBV9 and TRBJ2-7, is DSGVTQTPKHLITATGQRVTLRCSPRSGDLSVYWYQQSLDQGLQFLIQYYNGEERAKGNILERFSAQQFPDLHSELNLSSLELGDSALYFCASSVGAGSEQYFGPGTRLTVT.

This sequence joins TRBV30 and TRBJ2-7; TRBD1 aligns across 8 bases. The CDR3 runs 14 residues. With V trimmed by 2 bases and J by 6 bases, 9 bases remained unmatched. Germline V gene data show CDR1 as GTSNPN and CDR2 as SVGIG (reference sequence). The CDR3 bases are TGTGCCTGGAGTCACGCCGGGACAGGTTTCGAGCAGTACTTC. Translation: CAWSHAGTGFEQYF.

The V gene is TRBV9, the J gene TRBJ2-1; possibly TRBD2 for D (6 bases). Trimming took 9 bases from V and 8 from J, leaving 18 bases between them. The CDR3 covers 13 residues. CDR1 SGDLS and CDR2 YYNGEE come from the germline V gene. CDR3 nucleotides: TGTGCCAACCGGAGGGGTGCCTCCCATGAGCAGTTCTTC. This sequence encodes CANRRGASHEQFF. Combining the CDR3 with reference TRBV9 and TRBJ2-1 gives the whole variable domain DSGVTQTPKHLITATGQRVTLRCSPRSGDLSVYWYQQSLDQGLQFLIQYYNGEERAKGNILERFSAQQFPDLHSELNLSSLELGDSALYFCANRRGASHEQFFGPGTRLTVL.

The rearrangement uses TRBV6-5 and TRBJ2-2; D might be TRBD1 (5 bases). This CDR3 spans 14 amino acids. From germline, CDR1 is MNHEY and CDR2 SVGAGI. V was cut by 5 bases and J by 6 bases, with 13 bases left in between. CDR3 amino acids: CASSLILGAGELFF. The CDR3 DNA reads as TGTGCCAGCAGTCTCATATTAGGGGCCGGGGAGCTGTTTTTT.